This T cell receptor (beta chain) was found in a study of T cells in Graves' hyperthyroidism and ophthalmopathy (dated by TCRdb to about 2019). General notes on the study: Peripheral blood was sampled at the time of initial diagnosis, prior to any treatment. The roughly 99 discovery patients were divided at random into training and test sets in a 7:3 ratio. Prospective prediction of ophthalmopathy was tested in an independent validation cohort consisting of 18 hyperthyroidism patients and some 17 patients who later progressed to ophthalmopathy. Thyroid tissue and blood T-cell repertoires from about six Graves' hyperthyroidism patients were also compared in the study. To identify TCR V-J signatures that set the groups apart, the researchers used a discovery cohort of 90 to 100 patients, made up of about 44 with Graves' ophthalmopathy and 57 with stable Graves' hyperthyroidism. After blood sampling, hyperthyroidism patients were treated with methimazole at a starting dose of 30 mg daily, and ophthalmopathy patients were treated with high-dose intravenous methylprednisolone. The paper describes TCR Vbeta CDR3 sequencing of more than 120 peripheral blood samples, made up of approximately 40 ophthalmopathy patients, 70 to 80 hyperthyroidism patients and some 17 progressor patients.

Ophthalmopathy patients had moderately to severely active disease, Clinical Activity Score of at least 3, NOSPECS grade of at least 4, and duration under 3 months. Exclusion was applied to patients with uncontrolled infections, other autoimmune diseases, pregnancy or lactation. Clinical symptoms, serum thyroxine and TRAb, thyroid ultrasound, and orbital computed tomography formed the basis for the diagnoses. Ficoll-Paque density gradient centrifugation was used to isolate PBMCs from under 11 ml of fresh peripheral blood. Total RNA was extracted using Trizol reagent, and RNA quality was assessed on an Agilent 2100 Bioanalyzer. Comments on this clonotype: No cognate antigen has been identified for it. No base-level quality is on record; no much larger clone is a single base apart.

The TCR beta CDR3 regions were amplified from RNA transcripts. The TCR CDR3 was subjected to a first round of RT-PCR using the HTBI primer set and the Qiagen OneStep RT-PCR kit. A second multiplex PCR round built the libraries, followed by size selection and purification. Sequencing of the libraries was done on an Illumina HiSeq2000 using paired-end 100 bp reads. For the original study's pipeline: SOAPnuke was used to process the raw data, with reads discarded if the reads contained adapters or uncalled bases, had a mean Phred below 15, or lacked an exact constant-primer or identifier match. COPE v1.2.5 was used to merge the high-quality paired reads, and each unique nucleotide sequence was defined as a clonotype. Clonotypes were aligned to IMGT TRBV, TRBD and TRBJ reference segments using MiTCR v1.1. The analysis was restricted to V-J combinations with a frequency above 0.0001, which together covered 99.2% of the repertoires. The TCS score was defined as F50 (clonal expansion) divided by E x V (chaos), with BLOSUM62-based TCRdist calculated between CDR3 peptides within each V-J. Welch's t-statistics and random forest reduced 514 V-J features to 13, which were used in a naive Bayes classifier (R e1071). TCRdb applied fastp at Q25 and MiXCR to the public reads, then kept only in-frame beta chains. Rows matching on CDR3 protein sequence are summarized as one entry with the most common DNA and genes. For this entry, the V and J calls and clone size follow TCRdb and not the study's own pipeline. This sample comprises approximately 690,000 distinct CDR3 sequences, 20% to 25% of them detected only once. About 34% of the sample rests with the top ten.

Study-wide conclusions, independent of this receptor: A model built on a 13 V-J signature distinguished ophthalmopathy from stable hyperthyroidism, reaching about 89% sensitivity and around 82% specificity in cross-validation and 80%/75% in testing. Sample size was not statistically predetermined, and investigators were not blinded to group allocation. In validation, the model predicted progression to ophthalmopathy a median of about 6 months before onset, with roughly 70% sensitivity and 72.22% specificity. Blood samples also contained most of the expanded thyroid clonotypes (frequency above 0.001), which suggests that blood repertoires may reflect thyroid immune responses.

The material sequenced was blood. This clonotype originated in a man aged 30 to 39 with Graves' ophthalmopathy.

The CDR3 here reads CASMGPNTGELFF. The base sequence is TGTGCCAGCATGGGTCCGAACACCGGGGAGCTGTTTTTT. The rearranged chain carries TRBV28 and TRBJ2-2; no D gene call is confident. The CDR3 runs 13 amino acids, cysteine and phenylalanine included. Just CDR3 DNA is preserved here, 39 bases in frame from base 1. Deletion took 7 bases off V and 0 bases off J, with a span of 6 bases between the germline ends. Per the germline V gene, MDHEN is the CDR1 and SYDVKM is the CDR2. Extended through the reference TRBV28 and TRBJ2-2 proteins, this CDR3 yields the full variable domain: DVKVTQSSRYLVKRTGEKVFLECVQDMDHENMFWYRQDPGLGLRLIYFSYDVKMKEKGDIPEGYSVSREKKERFSLILESASTNQTSMYLCASMGPNTGELFFGEGSRLTVL.